The entry below describes one TCR beta chain. Its target antigen remains unknown. No clone much larger than this one lies a single base away; base qualities are absent. These data are taken from a study of cytotoxic CD8 clonotypes in ibrutinib-treated CLL (dated by TCRdb to the early 2020s). In the study overall: In this cohort, more than 14 patients were treatment-naive and about ten were relapsed/refractory, while under 18 had unmutated IGHV. The response samples were drawn at a median of roughly eleven months into treatment, with a range of roughly 6 to 36 months. Partial responses were observed in roughly 24 patients and complete responses in 2; after a median follow-up of around 68 months, remission was maintained in around 14 patients and progression was observed in approximately twelve. On average, each sample yielded 250,000 to 300,000 productive templates and about 94,000 productive rearrangements. Longitudinal samples were obtainable from about 30% of the roughly 90 participants in the trial. Patients were still on ibrutinib when every remission and progressive disease sample was collected. Cryopreserved peripheral blood mononuclear cells were collected before treatment, at response, and at either disease progression or sustained remission.

The time point label here, explained by the study, means: 12 months on ibrutinib. Roughly 2.2 micrograms of genomic DNA were extracted from cryopreserved PBMCs for TCR beta library preparation. High-throughput TCR beta sequencing was performed on longitudinal blood samples from CLL patients receiving ibrutinib monotherapy. The patients took part in an open-label, single-center phase 2 trial of ibrutinib monotherapy. A MiSeq instrument was used for deep resolution sequencing, which targeted depths ranging from 1 in 1 million up to 1 in 200,000 T cells, with coverage averaging 10x for each clonotype. TCR beta libraries were generated with the immunoSEQ hsTCRB Kit. The study's processing was this. Data were analyzed with ImmunoSEQ Data Assistant and ImmunoSEQ Analyzer, with V, D and J genes assigned per IMGT definitions. Clonality, which ranges from 0 to 1, was calculated by subtracting the normalized Shannon entropy of productive rearrangement frequencies from one. Only overrepresented clonotypes making up at least 0.05% of each patient's repertoire were included in the public clonotype analysis. Fewer than 15 repertoires from age-matched healthy donors, obtained from immuneACCESS, served as clonality controls. This immuneACCESS table, as held by TCRdb, lists in-frame sequences with V and J called but not all clones. Of the missing ones, under half trace to an unresolved V gene in checked studies; the others have no known cause. That table is the source of V, J and clone size, and D and trimming were worked out from the DNA. The sample table records about 89,000 clones; approximately 78% of these occur just once. The ten most abundant clones make up about 29% of the sample.

The CDR3 covers 14 residues, taking in both the cysteine and the phenylalanine. CDR3 DNA only is kept here, 42 bases in frame from base 1. Via the germline V gene, CDR1 is SGHVS and CDR2 FQNEAQ. V sheds 5 bases and J sheds 7 bases, leaving 15 bases between their ends. Beyond this particular receptor, the publication reports: Public clonotypes were rare and either contracted or stayed stable during treatment, and the rise in clonality at ibrutinib response reflected the expansion of private clonotypes. Baseline clonality was found to be higher than that of age-matched healthy donors and was strongly correlated with circulating CD8+ T-cell counts. Sampling times were not matched between patients in sustained remission and patients whose disease was progressing, and lymph node repertoires were not examined. Clonality increased at ibrutinib response, stayed stable in sustained remission, and fell back toward baseline at progression.

The sample here was PBMCs, taken after 12 months of ibrutinib treatment. This receptor chain uses TRBV7-8 and TRBJ2-1; the D segment could be TRBD1, given 5 matching bases. The clonotype was recovered from a human donor with chronic lymphocytic leukemia. For the CDR3, the sequence is CASSGALLGNEQFF. The sequence in DNA is TGTGCCAGCAGCGGGGCTCTGTTAGGTAATGAGCAGTTCTTC. Joined to the reference TRBV7-8 and TRBJ2-1 proteins, this CDR3 gives the full variable domain: GAGVSQSPRYKVAKRGQDVALRCDPISGHVSLFWYQQALGQGPEFLTYFQNEAQLDKSGLPSDRFFAERPEGSVSTLKIQRTQQEDSAVYLCASSGALLGNEQFFGPGTRLTVL.